The clone carrying this T cell receptor (beta chain) was recorded at least ten times. Uncontrolled infection, other autoimmune disease, pregnancy and lactation each barred patients from inclusion. Germline loops: CDR1 SNHLY, CDR2 FYNNEI. Between the trimmed V and J ends, which lost 6 bases and 0 bases, there was a span of 12 bases. The CDR3 contains 15 residues. RNA transcripts were the template for amplifying TCR beta CDR3 regions. The HTBI primer set was used in a first-round RT-PCR of the TCR CDR3. One entry per CDR3 protein results from TCRdb running MiXCR on the multiplex PCR reads. The sample lists about 420,000 distinct CDR3 sequences, 15% to 18% occurring once. These data belong to a study of T cells in Graves' hyperthyroidism and ophthalmopathy.

What was sequenced was blood. The clonotype comes from a young woman with Graves' hyperthyroidism. The chain recombines TRBV2 with TRBJ2-4; the D gene is possibly TRBD1 (6 bases). The CDR3, as DNA: TGTGCCAGCAGCATGGACAGTCTAGCCAAAAACATTCAGTACTTC. This translates into CASSMDSLAKNIQYF.